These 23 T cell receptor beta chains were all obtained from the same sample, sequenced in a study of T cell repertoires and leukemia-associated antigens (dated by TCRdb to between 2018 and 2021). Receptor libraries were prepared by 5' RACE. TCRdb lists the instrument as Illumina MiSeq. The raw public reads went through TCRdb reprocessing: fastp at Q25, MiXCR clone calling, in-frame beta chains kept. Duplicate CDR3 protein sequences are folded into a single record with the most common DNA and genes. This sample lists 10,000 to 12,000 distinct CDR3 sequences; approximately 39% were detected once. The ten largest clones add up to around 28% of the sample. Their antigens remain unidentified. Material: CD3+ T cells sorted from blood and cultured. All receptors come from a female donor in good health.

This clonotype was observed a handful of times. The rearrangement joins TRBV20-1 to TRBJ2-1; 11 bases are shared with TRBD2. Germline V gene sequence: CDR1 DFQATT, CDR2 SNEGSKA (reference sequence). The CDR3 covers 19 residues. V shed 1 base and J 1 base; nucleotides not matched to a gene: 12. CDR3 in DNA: TGCAGTGCTAGAGTAGGGCTAGCGGGAGGTCCCGAATCCTACAATGAGCAGTTCTTC. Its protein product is CSARVGLAGGPESYNEQFF.

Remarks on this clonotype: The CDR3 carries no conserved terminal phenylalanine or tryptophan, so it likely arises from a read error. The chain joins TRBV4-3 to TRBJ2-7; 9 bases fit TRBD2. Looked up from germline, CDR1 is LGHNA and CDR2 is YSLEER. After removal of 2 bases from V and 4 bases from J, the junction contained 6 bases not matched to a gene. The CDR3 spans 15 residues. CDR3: CASSQTSGFGYEQYS. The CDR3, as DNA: TGCGCCAGCAGCCAAACTAGCGGGTTCGGTTACGAGCAGTACTCC.

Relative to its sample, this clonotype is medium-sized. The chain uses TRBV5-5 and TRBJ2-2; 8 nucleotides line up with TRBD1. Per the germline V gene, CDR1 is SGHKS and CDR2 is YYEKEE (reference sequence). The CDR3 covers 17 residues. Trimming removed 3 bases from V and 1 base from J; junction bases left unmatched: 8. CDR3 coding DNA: TGTGCCAGCAGCTCCGGACAGGGCTACTTGAACACCGGGGAGCTGTTTTTT. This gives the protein CASSSGQGYLNTGELFF.

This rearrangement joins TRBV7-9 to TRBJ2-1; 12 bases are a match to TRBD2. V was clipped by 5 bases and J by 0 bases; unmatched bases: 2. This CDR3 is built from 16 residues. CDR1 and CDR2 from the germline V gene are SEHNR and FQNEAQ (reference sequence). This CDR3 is CASSPTSGSSYNEQFF. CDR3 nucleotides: TGTGCCAGCAGCCCGACTAGCGGGAGCTCCTACAATGAGCAGTTCTTC.

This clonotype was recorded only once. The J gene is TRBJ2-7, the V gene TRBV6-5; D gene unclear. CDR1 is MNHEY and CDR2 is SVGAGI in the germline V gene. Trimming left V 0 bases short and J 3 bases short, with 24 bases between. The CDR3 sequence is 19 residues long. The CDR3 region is CASSYSRLAGAMSGYEQYF. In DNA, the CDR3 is TGTGCCAGCAGTTACTCGCGACTGGCAGGAGCAATGTCGGGCTACGAGCAGTACTTC.

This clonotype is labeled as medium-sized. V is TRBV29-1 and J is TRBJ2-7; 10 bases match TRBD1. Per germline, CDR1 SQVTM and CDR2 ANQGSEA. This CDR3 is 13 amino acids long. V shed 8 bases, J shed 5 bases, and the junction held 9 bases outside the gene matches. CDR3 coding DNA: TGCAGCTTCCGGGACAGGGGAGTCAACGAGCAGTACTTC. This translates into CSFRDRGVNEQYF.

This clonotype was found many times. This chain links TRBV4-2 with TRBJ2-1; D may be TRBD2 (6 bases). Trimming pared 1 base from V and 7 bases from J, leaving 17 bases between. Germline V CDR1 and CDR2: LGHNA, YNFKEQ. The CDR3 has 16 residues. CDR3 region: CASSQANAGNRNEQFF. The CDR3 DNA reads TGTGCCAGCAGCCAAGCCAATGCGGGAAACCGGAATGAGCAGTTCTTC.

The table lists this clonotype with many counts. The CDR3 DNA reads TGTGCCAGCAGCCAAGGGCTAGGAGCCGGGGAGCTGTTTTTT. It specifies CASSQGLGAGELFF. V is TRBV3-1 and J is TRBJ2-2, with unresolved D. Germline V gene data show CDR1 as LGHDT and CDR2 as YNNKEL (reference sequence). The germline V and J ends were trimmed by 1 base and 6 bases, with 9 bases remaining between them. The CDR3 consists of 14 residues.

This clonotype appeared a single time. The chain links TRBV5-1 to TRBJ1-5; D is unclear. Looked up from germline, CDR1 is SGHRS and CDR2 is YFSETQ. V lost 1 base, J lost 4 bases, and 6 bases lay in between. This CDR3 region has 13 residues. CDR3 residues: CASSLSFNQPQHF. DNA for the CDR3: TGCGCCAGCAGCTTGAGTTTTAATCAGCCCCAGCATTTT. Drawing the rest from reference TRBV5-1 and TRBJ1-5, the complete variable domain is KAGVTQTPRYLIKTRGQQVTLSCSPISGHRSVSWYQQTPGQGLQFLFEYFSETQRNKGNFPGRFSGRQFSNSRSEMNVSTLELGDSALYLCASSLSFNQPQHFGDGTRLSIL.

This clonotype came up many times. CDR3 sequence: CASSHPRGSFYEQYF. CDR3 bases: TGTGCCAGCAGTCACCCTCGCGGGAGTTTCTACGAGCAGTACTTC. The gene calls are TRBV28 and TRBJ2-7; 7 positions match TRBD2. J lost 3 bases, V lost 5 bases, and 10 bases had no gene match. From germline, CDR1 is MDHEN and CDR2 SYDVKM. CDR3 length: 15 residues.

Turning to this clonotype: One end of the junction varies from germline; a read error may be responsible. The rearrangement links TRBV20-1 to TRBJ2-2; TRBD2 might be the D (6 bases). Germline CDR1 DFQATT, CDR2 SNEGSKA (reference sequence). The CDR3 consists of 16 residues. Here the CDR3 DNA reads TGCAGTGCTAGAGATCGATGGAGGGGACGGGCCAGGGAGCCGTTTTTT. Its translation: CSARDRWRGRAREPFF.

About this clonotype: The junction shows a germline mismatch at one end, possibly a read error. The CDR3 DNA is TGTGCCCGCAGTCCCAGGCCTTGGGATGATACGCAGTATTTT. It yields the protein CARSPRPWDDTQYF. This rearrangement joins TRBV12-3 or TRBV12-4 to TRBJ2-3; D gene ambiguous. CDR3 length equals 14 residues.

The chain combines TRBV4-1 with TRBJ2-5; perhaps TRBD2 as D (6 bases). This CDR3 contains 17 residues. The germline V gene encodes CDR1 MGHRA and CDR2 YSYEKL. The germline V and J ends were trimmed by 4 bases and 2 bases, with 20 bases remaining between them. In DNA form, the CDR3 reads TGCGCCAGCAGCCTGGCTACCCCGGGACTGTCGCAAGAGACCCAGTACTTC. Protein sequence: CASSLATPGLSQETQYF.

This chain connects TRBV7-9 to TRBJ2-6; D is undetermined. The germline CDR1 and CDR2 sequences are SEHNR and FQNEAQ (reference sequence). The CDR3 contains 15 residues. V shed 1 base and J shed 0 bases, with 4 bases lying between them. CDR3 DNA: TGTGCCAGCAGCTTAGGGGCCTCTGGGGCCAACGTCCTGACTTTC. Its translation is CASSLGASGANVLTF.

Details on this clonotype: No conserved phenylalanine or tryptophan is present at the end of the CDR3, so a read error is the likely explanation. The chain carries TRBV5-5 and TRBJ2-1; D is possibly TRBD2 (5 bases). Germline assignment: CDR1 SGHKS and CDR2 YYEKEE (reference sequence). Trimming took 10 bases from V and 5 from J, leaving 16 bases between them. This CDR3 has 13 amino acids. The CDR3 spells CACTLREHNEQFL. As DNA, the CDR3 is TGTGCCTGCACCCTACGGGAACACAATGAGCAGTTCCTC.

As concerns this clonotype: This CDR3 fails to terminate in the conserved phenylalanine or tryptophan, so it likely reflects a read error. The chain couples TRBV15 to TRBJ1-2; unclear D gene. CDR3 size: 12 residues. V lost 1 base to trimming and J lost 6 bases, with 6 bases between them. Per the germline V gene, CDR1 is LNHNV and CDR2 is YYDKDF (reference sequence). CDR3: CATSRGSHGYTL. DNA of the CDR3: TGTGCCACCAGCAGAGGATCTCATGGCTACACCCTC.

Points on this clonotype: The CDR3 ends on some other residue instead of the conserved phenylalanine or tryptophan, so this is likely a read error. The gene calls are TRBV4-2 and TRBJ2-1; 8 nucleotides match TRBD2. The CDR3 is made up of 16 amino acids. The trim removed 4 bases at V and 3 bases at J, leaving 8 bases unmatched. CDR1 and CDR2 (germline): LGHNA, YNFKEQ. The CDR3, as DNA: TGTGCCAGCAGCCGCAGAGCGGGAGAAGGCTACAATGAGCAGTTCTGC. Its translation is CASSRRAGEGYNEQFC.

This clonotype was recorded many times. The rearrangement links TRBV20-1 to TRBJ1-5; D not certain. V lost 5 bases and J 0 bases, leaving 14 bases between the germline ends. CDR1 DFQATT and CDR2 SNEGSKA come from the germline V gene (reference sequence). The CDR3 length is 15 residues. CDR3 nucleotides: TGCAGTGCTGATGGAGGTGCAACTAGCAATCAGCCCCAGCATTTT. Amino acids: CSADGGATSNQPQHF.

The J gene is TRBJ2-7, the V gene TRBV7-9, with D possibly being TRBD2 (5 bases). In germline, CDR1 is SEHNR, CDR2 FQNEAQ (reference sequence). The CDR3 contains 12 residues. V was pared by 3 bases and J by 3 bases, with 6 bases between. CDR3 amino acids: CASSFRGYEQYF. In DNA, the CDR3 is TGTGCCAGCAGCTTTCGGGGCTACGAGCAGTACTTC.

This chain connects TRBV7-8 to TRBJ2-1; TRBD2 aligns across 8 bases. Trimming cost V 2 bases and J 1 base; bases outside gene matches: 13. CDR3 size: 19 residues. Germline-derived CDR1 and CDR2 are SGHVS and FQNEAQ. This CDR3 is CASSLSRYGGRRSYNEQFF. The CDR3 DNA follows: TGTGCCAGCAGCTTAAGTAGGTATGGCGGGAGGCGTTCCTACAATGAGCAGTTCTTC.

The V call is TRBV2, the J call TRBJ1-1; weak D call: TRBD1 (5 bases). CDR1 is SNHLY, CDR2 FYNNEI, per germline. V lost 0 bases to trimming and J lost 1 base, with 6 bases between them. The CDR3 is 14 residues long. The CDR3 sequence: CASSEARANTEAFF. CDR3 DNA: TGTGCCAGCAGTGAAGCCAGGGCGAACACTGAAGCTTTCTTT. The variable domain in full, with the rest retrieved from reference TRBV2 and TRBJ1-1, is EPEVTQTPSHQVTQMGQEVILRCVPISNHLYFYWYRQILGQKVEFLVSFYNNEISEKSEIFDDQFSVERPDGSNFTLKIRSTKLEDSAMYFCASSEARANTEAFFGQGTRLTVV.

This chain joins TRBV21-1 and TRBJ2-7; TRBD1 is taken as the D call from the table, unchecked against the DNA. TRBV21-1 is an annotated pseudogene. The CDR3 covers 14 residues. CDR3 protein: CASTKTTGTYEQYF. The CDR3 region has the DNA TGTGCCAGCACCAAGACGACAGGGACCTACGAGCAGTACTTC.

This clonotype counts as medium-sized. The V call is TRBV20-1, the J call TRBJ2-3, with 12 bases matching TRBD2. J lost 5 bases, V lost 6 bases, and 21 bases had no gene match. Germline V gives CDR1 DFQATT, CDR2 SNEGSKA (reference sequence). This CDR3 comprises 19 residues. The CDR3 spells CSAPTQLAGGELEIDTQYF. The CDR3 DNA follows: TGCAGTGCACCTACCCAACTAGCGGGAGGAGAGCTGGAGATAGATACGCAGTATTTT.